This TCR beta chain was sequenced for a study of beta chain features in type 1 diabetes (dated by TCRdb to the late 2010s). Looking at the study overall: Mean age, gender distribution, total cell number and subset yield were not different between patients and healthy donors. Regulatory and stem cell-like memory subsets were isolated from only 8 patients and roughly eight healthy donors, whereas naive and central memory subsets came from all 30 or so donors. The study compared the TCRB repertoires of sorted circulating CD4+ T cell subsets in recently diagnosed type 1 diabetes patients with those in matched healthy donors. Across all samples, almost 110 million sorted cells were examined, and cell number per subset correlated strongly with RNA yield.

This clone was detected a few times. Its specific antigen is unknown. Within one base of it there is no much larger clone, and no base qualities were kept. A single peripheral blood draw of approximately 110 mL on average was collected from each donor into heparinised tubes. Using a panel that included CD45RO, CCR7, CD25, CD127, CD95 and CD27, naive, central memory, regulatory and stem cell-like memory CD4+ T cells were sorted on a BD FACSAria II. All sorted populations exceeded 95% purity. PBMCs were separated immediately by Lymphoprep density gradient centrifugation and were stained directly, without being cultured. So that batch effects would be minimized, each experiment stained and sorted samples in pairs, pairing one healthy donor with one patient. The entire amount of isolated RNA was reverse transcribed using the High Capacity cDNA Reverse Transcription Kit, so the sequenced TCRB transcripts were expressed ones. Naive, central memory and regulatory T cell samples underwent deep immunoSEQ sequencing, averaging about 3.57 million total reads per sample. After sorted cells were lysed in RLT buffer, RNA was extracted with DNase-treated RNeasy Micro or Mini kits, with the choice depending on cell number. To prevent cross-contamination, each cell subset was processed individually, whereas patient and healthy donor samples were processed jointly. Using the immunoSEQ multiplex PCR, TCRB sequences were amplified from cDNA into 87-bp fragments spanning the CDR3 region. Amplicons were sequenced on the Illumina HiSeq platform. Concerning the study's data processing: PCR bias was corrected computationally using synthetic template baselines, and reads within Hamming distance 2 were collapsed, with unmergeable singletons discarded. Reads were aligned against IMGT so that V, D and J genes, CDR3 length and insertions or deletions at six rearrangement sites could be assigned. Within each subset, clonotype counts were normalized to the number of sorted cells before true diversity and Gini coefficients were calculated with the tcR R package. The overlap coefficient, calculated on TCRB nucleotide sequences, was used to measure repertoire sharing. Out-of-frame TCRB sequences from naive cells were analyzed to stand in for the pre-selection repertoire. TCRdb mirrors the immuneACCESS table, restricted to in-frame sequences. Some clones are absent from its copies; in checked studies, under half trace to an unresolved V gene, and the reason for the others is unknown. That table supplies the V and J calls and clone size; D and trimming were determined from the DNA. The sample table lists about 360,000 clones, around 13% of them with a count of one. Of the sample, more than 0.015% falls within the top ten clones.

V trim: 0 bases; J trim: 7 bases; unmatched bases: 13. The CDR3 covers 17 residues, taking in both the cysteine and the phenylalanine. Just the 51-base CDR3 DNA is kept, in frame starting at base 1. CDR1 and CDR2 were assigned from the germline V gene as LGHNA and YNFKEQ. Findings and caveats that apply to the study as a whole: Fewer insertions and more nucleotide deletions at VDJ recombination sites were observed in patients with type 1 diabetes, implying thymic rearrangement abnormalities. Shorter templates might be favored by PCR, yet because patient and control samples were amplified and corrected together, any such skew would affect both groups equally. Because cDNA was sequenced instead of genomic DNA, activated cells with high expression could be over-represented, although the groups did not differ in activation or CD3 levels. A moderate but significant shortening of TCRB CDR3 length was observed in type 1 diabetes patients in all four CD4+ subsets. Only small numbers of individuals were included in the HLA sub-analyses, which left unresolved whether HLA type had any influence on TCRB rearrangement. Naive, central memory and regulatory TCRB repertoires appeared to be more alike among patients than among healthy donors.

Rearrangement joined TRBV4-2 to TRBJ2-5; 8 bases in between match TRBD2. The source is a man aged 18-30 years in good health. The sequencing input was naive CD4+ T cells from blood. Sample cell subset or site, as interpreted from the label and publication: true naive CD4+ T cells. The CDR3 reads CASSQDPGGGPLRTQYF. The sequenced DNA is TGTGCCAGCAGCCAAGATCCTGGCGGGGGGCCGTTGAGGACCCAGTACTTC.